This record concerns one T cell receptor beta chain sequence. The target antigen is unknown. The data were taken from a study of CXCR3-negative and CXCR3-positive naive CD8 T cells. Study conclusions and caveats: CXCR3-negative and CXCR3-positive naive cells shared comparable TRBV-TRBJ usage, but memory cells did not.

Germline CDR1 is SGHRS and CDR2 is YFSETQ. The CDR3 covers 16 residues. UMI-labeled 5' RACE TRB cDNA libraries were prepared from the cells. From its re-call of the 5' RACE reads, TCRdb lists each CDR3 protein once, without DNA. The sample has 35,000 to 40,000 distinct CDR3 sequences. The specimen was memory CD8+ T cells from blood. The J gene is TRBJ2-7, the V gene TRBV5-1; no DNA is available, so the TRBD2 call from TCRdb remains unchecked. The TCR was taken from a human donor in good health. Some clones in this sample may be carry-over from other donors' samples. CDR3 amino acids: CASSSGPAGGSYEQYF.